This T cell receptor (beta chain) came from a study of blood T cell repertoires in COVID-19. Study at large: The United States, Italy and Spain were the sources of the acute and convalescent COVID-19 samples. PBMCs, B-cell-depleted T cells, or T cells provided the cDNA or gDNA that made up the material.

In the original analysis: Amplification with reference gene primers provided the estimates of nucleated cell counts. Libraries were prepared by immunoSEQ multiplex PCR; TCRdb keeps only in-frame clonotypes and omits some of them. That table is the source of V, J and clone size, and D and trimming were worked out from the DNA. The profile shows over 400,000 clones, just over 85% of them singletons. Germline CDR1 reads SNHLY; CDR2 reads FYNNEI. Unmatched junction bases numbered 4, after V lost 6 bases and J lost 7 bases. This CDR3 contains 13 residues. The receptor's source is a young woman with active or convalescent COVID-19. The chain links TRBV2 to TRBJ2-1; TRBD1 agrees at 9 bases. Material for sequencing was peripheral blood. Here the CDR3 reads CASSRQGGNEQFF. The CDR3, as DNA: TGTGCCAGCAGCCGACAGGGGGGGAATGAGCAGTTCTTC.